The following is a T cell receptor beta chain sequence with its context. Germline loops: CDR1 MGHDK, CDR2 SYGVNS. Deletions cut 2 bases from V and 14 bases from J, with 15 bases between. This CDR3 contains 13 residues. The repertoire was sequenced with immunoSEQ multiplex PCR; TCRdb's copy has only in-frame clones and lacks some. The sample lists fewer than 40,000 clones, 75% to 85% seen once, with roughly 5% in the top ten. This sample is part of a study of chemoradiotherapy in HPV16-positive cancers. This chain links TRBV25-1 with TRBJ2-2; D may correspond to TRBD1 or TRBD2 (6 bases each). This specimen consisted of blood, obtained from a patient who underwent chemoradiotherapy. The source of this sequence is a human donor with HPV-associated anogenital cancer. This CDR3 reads CASSEGGGTHLFF. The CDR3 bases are TGTGCCAGCAGTGAAGGAGGGGGGACGCACCTGTTTTTT.